These 32 T cell receptor beta chains share one sample of origin, sequenced in a study of T cell repertoires in cytomegalovirus infection. Their antigens are not known. TCRdb re-derived calls from the reads in MiXCR, one entry per CDR3 protein. The data show some 940,000 distinct CDR3 sequences, roughly 30% seen once. Source: cultured CD8+ T cells from PBMCs, taken from culture after CMV antigen stimulation. Receptor source: a human donor in good health (CMV status not recorded). Some clones in this sample may be carry-over from other donors' samples.

This clonotype has only a few counts. Written as DNA, the CDR3 is TGTGCCAGTAGTATTGACAGAGGCTACGAGCAGTACTTC. Its protein is CASSIDRGYEQYF. This sequence joins TRBV19 and TRBJ2-7; maybe TRBD1 (5 bases). This CDR3 comprises 13 residues. Trimming took 3 bases from V and 3 from J, leaving 9 bases between them. The germline V gene encodes CDR1 LNHDA and CDR2 SQIVND (reference sequence).

The chain carries TRBV6-6 and TRBJ1-5, with 8 bases matching TRBD1. The germline V gene encodes CDR1 MNHNY and CDR2 SVGAGI (reference sequence). CDR3 length: 16 residues. Trimming removed 6 bases from V and 0 bases from J; junction bases left unmatched: 7. The CDR3 nucleotides are TGTGCCAGCAGCCCCCCCGACAGGGGTAGCAATCAGCCCCAGCATTTT. Residues: CASSPPDRGSNQPQHF.

This clonotype was seen repeatedly, ten times or more. This chain links TRBV12-3 or TRBV12-4 with TRBJ2-7; unclear D gene. The V end was cut by 6 bases, the J end by 4 bases, with 10 bases between. CDR3 length: 12 residues. The CDR3 DNA follows: TGTGCCAGCAGCATTGGGCGTTACGAGCAGTACTTC. Translating gives CASSIGRYEQYF.

The rearrangement links TRBV12-3 or TRBV12-4 to TRBJ2-2; 15 positions agree with TRBD2. V was pared by 6 bases and J by 6 bases, with 17 bases of the junction left unmatched. The CDR3 contains 20 residues. The CDR3 sequence is CASSHPLGLAGGRGAGELFF. The CDR3 nucleotides read TGTGCCAGCAGCCACCCCCTGGGACTAGCGGGGGGCCGGGGGGCCGGGGAGCTGTTTTTT.

The table lists this clonotype with a few counts. The chain combines TRBV18 with TRBJ1-4; tentatively, D is TRBD1 (5 bases). The germline V gene encodes CDR1 KGHSH and CDR2 LQKENI. Trimming removed 3 bases from V and 12 bases from J, with 23 bases in between. The CDR3 consists of 16 residues. The CDR3 loop reads CASSPSGTLARGELFF. The CDR3 region has the DNA TGTGCCAGCTCACCCTCCGGGACCCTCGCCCGAGGGGAACTGTTTTTT.

The V call is TRBV6-1, the J call TRBJ1-1; unclear D gene. In germline, CDR1 is MNHNS, CDR2 SASEGT. V lost 4 bases and J 0 bases, leaving 9 bases between the germline ends. The CDR3 contains 14 residues. CDR3 nucleotides: TGTGCCAGCAGTGGATTAGGCATGAACACTGAAGCTTTCTTT. Translating gives CASSGLGMNTEAFF.

This clonotype appeared many times. The gene calls are TRBV7-2 and TRBJ2-3; maybe TRBD1 (5 bases). The length of the CDR3 is 15 residues. Germline V lookup: CDR1 SGHTA, CDR2 FQGNSA. The germline V and J ends were trimmed by 4 bases and 0 bases, with 11 bases remaining between them. The CDR3 spells CASSSRRGSTDTQYF. The CDR3 DNA reads TGTGCCAGCAGCTCCCGAAGGGGCAGCACAGATACGCAGTATTTT.

The V gene is TRBV6-1, the J gene TRBJ1-1, with D perhaps matching TRBD1 (6 bases). V lost 6 bases, J lost 4 bases, and 12 bases lay in between. The CDR3 totals 13 residues. CDR1 and CDR2 (germline): MNHNS, SASEGT. In DNA form, the CDR3 reads TGTGCCAGCAGCCAAAGGGACATCACTGAAGCTTTCTTT. It translates to CASSQRDITEAFF.

This clonotype has at least ten counts. The chain carries TRBV9 and TRBJ2-5; 10 bases fit TRBD2. Germline V gene data show CDR1 as SGDLS and CDR2 as YYNGEE. V was clipped by 2 bases and J by 2 bases; unmatched bases: 12. The CDR3 runs 18 residues. The CDR3 region is CASSVGTSVLLRQETQYF. Here the CDR3 DNA reads TGTGCCAGCAGCGTGGGGACTAGCGTGTTGCTCCGGCAAGAGACCCAGTACTTC.

A few counts support this clonotype. V gene TRBV10-3 combines with J gene TRBJ2-2; no clear D. The CDR3 contains 13 residues. Looked up from germline, CDR1 is ENHRY and CDR2 is SYGVKD. Trimming stripped 4 bases from V and 5 bases from J, with 8 bases between. The chain's CDR3 is CAISGIGTGELFF. The CDR3 DNA sequence: TGTGCCATCAGTGGCATAGGAACCGGGGAGCTGTTTTTT.

In its sample, this clonotype was seen a few times. V usage is TRBV3-1 and J usage is TRBJ2-5; either TRBD1 or TRBD2 may fit D (5 bases each). The CDR3 extends over 13 amino acids. Deletions cut 8 bases from V and 7 bases from J, with 17 bases between. Germline V lookup: CDR1 LGHDT, CDR2 YNNKEL (reference sequence). CDR3 nucleotide sequence: TGTGCCAGCGCTACGGGGCGACGAGGGACCCAGTACTTC. It codes for CASATGRRGTQYF.

V gene TRBV6-2 or TRBV6-3 combines with J gene TRBJ2-7, with D possibly matching TRBD1 (6 bases). The CDR3 sequence is 14 residues long. Looked up from germline, CDR1 is MNHEY and CDR2 is SVGEGT. The V end was cut by 2 bases, the J end by 3 bases, with 11 bases between. For the CDR3, the DNA is TGTGCCAGCAGTTACGAGGGACAAAACTACGAGCAGTACGTC. Translation: CASSYEGQNYEQYV.

The sample holds one count of this clonotype. The chain employs TRBV10-3 and TRBJ2-3; 12 positions agree with TRBD2. CDR3 length: 16 residues. After removal of 3 bases from V and 4 bases from J, the junction contained 5 bases not matched to a gene. The germline gives CDR1 ENHRY, CDR2 SYGVKD. DNA for the CDR3: TGTGCCATCAGTGACGGAGGGACTAGCGGGCCAGATACGCAGTATTTT. Amino acids: CAISDGGTSGPDTQYF.

The chain is built from TRBV19 and TRBJ1-5; tentatively, D is TRBD1 (6 bases). This CDR3 spans 12 amino acids. Between the trimmed V and J ends, which lost 10 bases and 0 bases, there was a span of 7 bases. Germline V lookup: CDR1 LNHDA, CDR2 SQIVND (reference sequence). The CDR3 sequence is CATGDSNQPQHF. Here the CDR3 DNA reads TGTGCCACAGGGGATAGCAATCAGCCCCAGCATTTT.

In its sample, this clonotype was seen many times. The genes are TRBV12-3 or TRBV12-4 and TRBJ1-2, with no clear D. CDR3 length: 16 amino acids. The V and J ends lost 0 bases and 4 bases respectively, with 15 bases between them. CDR3 in amino acids: CASSLAHLGFGYGYTF. The CDR3 region has the DNA TGTGCCAGCAGTTTAGCGCATCTGGGTTTTGGCTATGGCTACACCTTC.

This chain joins TRBV19 and TRBJ1-2; D is perhaps TRBD1 (5 bases). Germline V gene sequence: CDR1 LNHDA, CDR2 SQIVND (reference sequence). The V end was cut by 3 bases, the J end by 4 bases, with 12 bases between. The CDR3 loop spans 14 amino acids. CDR3 nucleotides: TGTGCCAGTAGTATCCCGACAGTTTCCTATGGCTACACCTTC. Protein product: CASSIPTVSYGYTF.

Written as DNA, the CDR3 is TGTGCCAGCAGTACCTCTACGGAACAGTTCTATGGCTACACCTTC. This translates into CASSTSTEQFYGYTF. The rearrangement uses TRBV12-3 or TRBV12-4 and TRBJ1-2; D is uncertain. V lost 5 bases and J 4 bases, leaving 17 bases between the germline ends. There are 15 residues in the CDR3.

In this sample, this clonotype turned up a few times. The gene calls are TRBV15 and TRBJ1-2; TRBD1 matches 9 bases. The CDR3 is 13 residues long. V lost 9 bases, J lost 4 bases, and 6 bases stayed unmatched. In germline, CDR1 is LNHNV, CDR2 YYDKDF (reference sequence). The CDR3 loop is CATRDRVGYGYTF. CDR3 in DNA: TGTGCCACTCGGGACAGGGTAGGCTATGGCTACACCTTC.

The chain is built from TRBV7-9 and TRBJ2-5; unclear D gene. CDR3 size: 16 residues. Trimming took off 7 bases at V and 5 bases at J, with 23 bases between the two ends. CDR1 SEHNR and CDR2 FQNEAQ come from the germline V gene (reference sequence). DNA for the CDR3: TGTGCCAGCACCCAAGGGCCCTTGGCGAATGAGGAGACCCAGTACTTC. This codes for CASTQGPLANEETQYF.

V is TRBV7-6 and J is TRBJ2-5; 12 positions agree with TRBD2. This CDR3 spans 17 amino acids. Per the germline V gene, CDR1 is SGHVS and CDR2 is FNYEAQ. V lost 1 base, J lost 5 bases, and 8 bases stayed unmatched. The CDR3 nucleotides read TGTGCCAGCAGCTTAGGGGCTAGCGGGGGGGTAGCGGAGACCCAGTACTTC. It is translated as CASSLGASGGVAETQYF.

The chain couples TRBV19 to TRBJ1-1, with D unresolved. Trimming pared 3 bases from V and 0 bases from J, leaving 8 bases between. Germline CDR1 is LNHDA and CDR2 is SQIVND (reference sequence). The CDR3 is 14 amino acids. CDR3 sequence: CASSIQSLNTEAFF. CDR3 in DNA: TGTGCCAGTAGTATTCAGAGTCTGAACACTGAAGCTTTCTTT.

CDR3 protein: CASSLAGAGGDTQYF. CDR3 sequence (DNA): TGTGCCAGCAGCTTAGCAGGGGCTGGTGGAGATACGCAGTATTTT. The rearrangement joins TRBV7-6 to TRBJ2-3; possibly TRBD1 for D (5 bases). There are 15 residues in the CDR3. Trimming cost V 0 bases and J 5 bases, with 12 bases left between them. CDR1 and CDR2 from the germline V gene are SGHVS and FNYEAQ. The full variable domain, its missing parts supplied by reference TRBV7-6 and TRBJ2-3, is GAGVSQSPRYKVTKRGQDVALRCDPISGHVSLYWYRQALGQGPEFLTYFNYEAQQDKSGLPNDRFSAERPEGSISTLTIQRTEQRDSAMYRCASSLAGAGGDTQYFGPGTRLTVL.

This chain connects TRBV7-6 to TRBJ1-1; D is unclear. Trimming stripped 4 bases from V and 7 bases from J, with 10 bases between. This CDR3 is built from 12 residues. CDR1 is SGHVS and CDR2 is FNYEAQ in the germline V gene. CDR3 residues: CASSSWANEAFF. As DNA, the CDR3 is TGTGCCAGCAGCTCATGGGCCAATGAAGCTTTCTTT.

This clonotype has more than one count but fewer than ten. The chain joins TRBV12-3 or TRBV12-4 to TRBJ2-1, with D tentatively TRBD1 (6 bases). This CDR3 contains 15 residues. Deletions cut 4 bases from V and 8 bases from J, with 18 bases between. CDR3 loop: CASSSRQVYSDEQFF. The CDR3 DNA follows: TGTGCCAGCAGTTCCCGACAGGTTTATTCGGATGAGCAGTTCTTC.

The V call is TRBV11-2, the J call TRBJ2-5, with 9 positions matching TRBD1. In germline, CDR1 is SGHAT, CDR2 FQNNGV. Trimming at V came to 5 bases and at J to 3 bases, leaving 16 bases not matched to a gene. The CDR3 sequence is 18 residues long. The CDR3 reads CASSRFPLQGAGEETQYF. DNA for the CDR3: TGTGCCAGCAGCCGCTTTCCCTTACAGGGGGCCGGGGAAGAGACCCAGTACTTC.

This clonotype has just a few counts. CDR3 sequence: CASSLETPRSYEQYV. The CDR3 DNA sequence: TGTGCCAGCAGCTTAGAGACCCCGCGCAGCTACGAGCAGTACGTC. The chain is built from TRBV7-9 and TRBJ2-7; D uncertain. The germline V gene encodes CDR1 SEHNR and CDR2 FQNEAQ (reference sequence). The CDR3 is 15 amino acids. Trimming removed 1 base at V and 3 bases at J, with 13 bases between.

This clonotype has ten or more counts. This sequence joins TRBV4-1 and TRBJ1-5; TRBD1 matches at 7 bases. Germline V CDR1 and CDR2: MGHRA, YSYEKL. The V segment lost 1 base and the J segment 0 bases; nucleotides outside the gene matches: 3. This CDR3 has 16 residues. The CDR3 region is CASSQGQGYSNQPQHF. In DNA form, the CDR3 reads TGCGCCAGCAGCCAAGGACAGGGATATAGCAATCAGCCCCAGCATTTT.

V is TRBV27 and J is TRBJ2-1, with D perhaps assigned TRBD1 or TRBD2 (5 bases each). CDR1 and CDR2 from the germline V gene are MNHEY and SMNVEV (reference sequence). Trimming took 5 bases from V and 0 from J, leaving 14 bases between them. The CDR3 sequence is 16 residues long. The CDR3 region is CASSQLWGSSYNEQFF. The DNA of the CDR3 is TGTGCCAGCAGTCAATTATGGGGGAGCTCCTACAATGAGCAGTTCTTC.

The genes are TRBV2 and TRBJ2-5; D unclear. From germline, CDR1 is SNHLY and CDR2 FYNNEI. Trimming removed 7 bases at V and 0 bases at J, with 12 bases between. This CDR3 comprises 14 residues. This CDR3 is CASTEKGYQETQYF. Here the CDR3 DNA reads TGTGCCAGCACCGAAAAGGGTTACCAAGAGACCCAGTACTTC.

This clonotype was picked up many times. This chain connects TRBV6-5 to TRBJ1-4; possibly TRBD1 for D (6 bases). The V and J ends lost 4 bases and 6 bases respectively, with 21 bases between them. The germline V gene has CDR1 MNHEY and CDR2 SVGAGI. The CDR3 runs 17 residues. The CDR3 loop is CASSSSGGAFGYEKLFF. The CDR3 DNA reads as TGTGCCAGCAGTTCATCTGGGGGGGCCTTCGGTTATGAAAAACTGTTTTTT.

The DNA of the CDR3 is TGTGCCAGCAGTTACTCGGAGGGGTTGGATTCACCCCTCCACTTT. It encodes CASSYSEGLDSPLHF. The V call is TRBV6-2 or TRBV6-3, the J call TRBJ1-6; tentatively, D is TRBD1 (5 bases). V gave up 0 bases and J gave up 8 bases, with 11 bases separating them. The CDR3 runs 15 residues. Germline V lookup: CDR1 MNHEY, CDR2 SVGEGT.

The sample holds a few counts of this clonotype. V is TRBV5-6 and J is TRBJ2-7; D might be TRBD2 (6 bases). The length of the CDR3 is 14 residues. Trimming shortened V by 4 bases and J by 3 bases, and 14 bases separated the two germline ends. CDR1 and CDR2 from the germline V gene are SGHDT and YYEEEE. The CDR3 region has the DNA TGTGCCAGCAGCAGGTGGAGGGATAGCTACGAGCAGTACTTC. This codes for CASSRWRDSYEQYF.